Listed below are T cell receptor beta chains from one sample, sequenced in a study of beta chain features in type 1 diabetes. Here immunoSEQ multiplex PCR was the method, and the copy in TCRdb shows in-frame clones only, minus some. Of under 300,000 clones in the sample, over 11% were seen once. The sample consisted of naive CD4+ T cells from blood. Receptors originate from a young man with type 1 diabetes. Both conserved end residues are part of each CDR3. The order of the fields is clone size, D gene, V gene, J gene, CDR3 DNA, CDR3 protein. A D gene is named only where the DNA matches it firmly. A row's size may be missing; if present it is once, few, many or a size class.

abundance: few; d_gene: TRBD2; v_gene: TRBV29-1; j_gene: TRBJ2-3; CDR3nt: TGCAGCGTTATCGGGACTAGCGGGAGGAGGACAGATACGCAGTATTTT; CDR3aa: CSVIGTSGRRTDTQYF
abundance: few; d_gene: NA; v_gene: TRBV19; j_gene: TRBJ2-4; CDR3nt: TGTGCCAGTAGTCCTTGGGAAGCCGGGGACATTCAGTACTTC; CDR3aa: CASSPWEAGDIQYF
abundance: few; d_gene: TRBD2; v_gene: TRBV27; j_gene: TRBJ2-2; CDR3nt: TGTGCCAGCAGCAGGACTAGCGGGAGTTCGGTCGGGGAGCTGTTTTTT; CDR3aa: CASSRTSGSSVGELFF
abundance: NA; d_gene: NA; v_gene: TRBV6-1; j_gene: TRBJ2-5; CDR3nt: TGTGCCAGCACCGACCCGACGGGGATCCAAGAGACCCAGTACTTC; CDR3aa: CASTDPTGIQETQYF
abundance: NA; d_gene: NA; v_gene: TRBV5-1; j_gene: TRBJ1-3; CDR3nt: TGCGCCAGCGGACACGAGGCAGGAAACACCATATATTTT; CDR3aa: CASGHEAGNTIYF
abundance: few; d_gene: NA; v_gene: TRBV25-1; j_gene: TRBJ2-5; CDR3nt: TGTGCCAGCAGTGAAGGAGGGGGCGGAAAGACCCAGTACTTC; CDR3aa: CASSEGGGGKTQYF
abundance: NA; d_gene: NA; v_gene: TRBV4-2; j_gene: TRBJ2-2; CDR3nt: TGTGCCAGCAGCCAAGCTGGAGCGGGCACCGGGGAGCTGTTTTTT; CDR3aa: CASSQAGAGTGELFF
abundance: few; d_gene: NA; v_gene: TRBV6-1; j_gene: TRBJ1-2; CDR3nt: TGTGCCAGCAGTTACCCAGGTGGCTACACCTTC; CDR3aa: CASSYPGGYTF
abundance: few; d_gene: TRBD1; v_gene: TRBV6-5; j_gene: TRBJ1-2; CDR3nt: TGTGCCAGCAGTTACTCGTCAGGGGGCGACTATGGCTACACCTTC; CDR3aa: CASSYSSGGDYGYTF
abundance: NA; d_gene: NA; v_gene: TRBV9; j_gene: TRBJ2-5; CDR3nt: TGTGCCAGCAGCGCCGACATCCAGACGGAGACCCAGTACTTC; CDR3aa: CASSADIQTETQYF
abundance: NA; d_gene: TRBD2; v_gene: TRBV19; j_gene: TRBJ2-1; CDR3nt: TGTGCCAGTAGGAATAGCGGGACCTACAATGAGCAGTTCTTC; CDR3aa: CASRNSGTYNEQFF
abundance: NA; d_gene: NA; v_gene: TRBV9; j_gene: TRBJ2-2; CDR3nt: TGTGCCAGCAGCTCCAGACAGGAGAACACCGGGGAGCTGTTTTTT; CDR3aa: CASSSRQENTGELFF
abundance: few; d_gene: NA; v_gene: TRBV5-1; j_gene: TRBJ2-3; CDR3nt: TGCGCCAGCAGCTTGGGCGTCTCAGATACGCAGTATTTT; CDR3aa: CASSLGVSDTQYF
abundance: NA; d_gene: TRBD1; v_gene: TRBV15; j_gene: TRBJ1-2; CDR3nt: TGTGCCACCAGCAGAGCCCCAGGGGGCCCGGATGGCTACACCTTC; CDR3aa: CATSRAPGGPDGYTF
abundance: few; d_gene: TRBD1; v_gene: TRBV5-1; j_gene: TRBJ2-1; CDR3nt: TGCGCCAGCAGACCCGGGACAGGGGATTACAATGAGCAGTTCTTC; CDR3aa: CASRPGTGDYNEQFF
abundance: NA; d_gene: TRBD1; v_gene: TRBV5-6; j_gene: TRBJ1-4; CDR3nt: TGTGCCAGCAGCTTAACAGGGGACCCCATTGAAAAACTGTTTTTT; CDR3aa: CASSLTGDPIEKLFF
abundance: NA; d_gene: NA; v_gene: TRBV6-1; j_gene: TRBJ1-6; CDR3nt: TGTGCCAGCAGTGAACCTCTCCCAGGGGACGGGATCCCCAATTCACCCCTCCACTTT; CDR3aa: CASSEPLPGDGIPNSPLHF
abundance: NA; d_gene: NA; v_gene: TRBV29-1; j_gene: TRBJ1-1; CDR3nt: TGCAGCGCACGCCTATGGGGGGGCGAGGGCACTGAAGCTTTCTTT; CDR3aa: CSARLWGGEGTEAFF
abundance: few; d_gene: NA; v_gene: TRBV29-1; j_gene: TRBJ1-1; CDR3nt: TGCAGCGGCGTCGCCCTCTTGGACACTGAAGCTTTCTTT; CDR3aa: CSGVALLDTEAFF
abundance: NA; d_gene: TRBD1; v_gene: TRBV30; j_gene: TRBJ1-3; CDR3nt: TGTGCCTGGAGTGTAGGGCAGGGGGCTAGTGGAAACACCATATATTTT; CDR3aa: CAWSVGQGASGNTIYF
abundance: few; d_gene: NA; v_gene: TRBV21-1; j_gene: TRBJ2-7; CDR3nt: TGTGCAGGGGGCAGAAAGAACGAGCAGTACTTC; CDR3aa: CAGGRKNEQYF
abundance: NA; d_gene: TRBD2; v_gene: TRBV10-3; j_gene: TRBJ2-3; CDR3nt: TGTGCCATCAGTACTAGCGGGAGGGGTACAGATACGCAGTATTTT; CDR3aa: CAISTSGRGTDTQYF
abundance: few; d_gene: TRBD1; v_gene: TRBV11-2; j_gene: TRBJ2-7; CDR3nt: TGTGCCAGCAGCTTATTTAGGGGGGGACAGGGATACGAGCAGTACTTC; CDR3aa: CASSLFRGGQGYEQYF